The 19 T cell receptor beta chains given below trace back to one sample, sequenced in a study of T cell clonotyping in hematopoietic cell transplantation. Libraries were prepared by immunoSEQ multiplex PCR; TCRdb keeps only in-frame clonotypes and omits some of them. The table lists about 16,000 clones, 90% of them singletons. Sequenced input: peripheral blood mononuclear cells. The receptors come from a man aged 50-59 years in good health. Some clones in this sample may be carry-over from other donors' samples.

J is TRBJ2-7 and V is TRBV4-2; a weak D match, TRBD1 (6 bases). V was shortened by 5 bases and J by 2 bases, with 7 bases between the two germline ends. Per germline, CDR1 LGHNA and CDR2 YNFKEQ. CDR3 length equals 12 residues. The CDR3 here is CASSGQTYEQYF. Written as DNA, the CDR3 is TGTGCCAGCAGCGGACAGACCTACGAGCAGTACTTC.

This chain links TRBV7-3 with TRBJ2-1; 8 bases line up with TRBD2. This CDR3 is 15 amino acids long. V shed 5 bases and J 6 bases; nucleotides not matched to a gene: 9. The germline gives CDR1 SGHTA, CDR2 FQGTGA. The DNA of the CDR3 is TGTGCCAGCAGCCTTCGGGCGGGGGGCCTCAATGAGCAGTTCTTC. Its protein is CASSLRAGGLNEQFF.

The CDR3 sequence: CASSFIFGGASSYEQYF. CDR3 sequence (DNA): TGTGCCAGCAGTTTCATTTTCGGAGGGGCCAGCTCCTACGAGCAGTACTTC. The chain joins TRBV27 to TRBJ2-7, with D possibly being TRBD2 (6 bases). CDR3 length: 17 residues. Between the trimmed V and J ends, which lost 3 bases and 0 bases, there was a span of 18 bases. Germline V gene data show CDR1 as MNHEY and CDR2 as SMNVEV (reference sequence).

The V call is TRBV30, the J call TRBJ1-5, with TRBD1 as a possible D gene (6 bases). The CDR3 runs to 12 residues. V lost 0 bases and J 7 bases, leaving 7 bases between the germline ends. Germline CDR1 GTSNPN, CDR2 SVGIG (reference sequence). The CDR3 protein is CAWSVQGQPQHF. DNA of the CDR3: TGTGCCTGGAGTGTACAGGGCCAGCCCCAGCATTTT.

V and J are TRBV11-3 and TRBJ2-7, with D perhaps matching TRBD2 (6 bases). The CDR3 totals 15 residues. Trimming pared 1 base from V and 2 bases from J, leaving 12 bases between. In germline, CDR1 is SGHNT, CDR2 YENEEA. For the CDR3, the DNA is TGTGCCAGCAGCTTAGTCCGGGGGATTCCCTACGAGCAGTACTTC. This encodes CASSLVRGIPYEQYF.

DNA for the CDR3: TGTGCCAGCAGCATCCCATGGGCCGAGAGCTCCTACGAGCAGTACTTC. Translated, it gives CASSIPWAESSYEQYF. The J gene is TRBJ2-7, the V gene TRBV11-3; D is undetermined. Germline loops: CDR1 SGHNT, CDR2 YENEEA. With 5 bases removed from V and 0 bases from J, the gap between germline ends came to 17 bases. The CDR3 totals 16 residues.

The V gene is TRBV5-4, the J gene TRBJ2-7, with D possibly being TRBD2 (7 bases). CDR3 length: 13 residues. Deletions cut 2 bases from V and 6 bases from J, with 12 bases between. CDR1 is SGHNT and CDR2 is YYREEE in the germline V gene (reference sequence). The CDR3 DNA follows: TGTGCCAGCAGCTTTGGAGGGGGGGGCGAGCAGTACTTC. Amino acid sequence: CASSFGGGGEQYF.

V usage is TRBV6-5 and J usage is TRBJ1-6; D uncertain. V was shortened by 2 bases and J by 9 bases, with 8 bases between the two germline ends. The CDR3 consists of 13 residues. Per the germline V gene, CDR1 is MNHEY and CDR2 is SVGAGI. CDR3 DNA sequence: TGTGCCAGCAGTTACGGGTCCGGTTCACCCCTCCACTTT. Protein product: CASSYGSGSPLHF.

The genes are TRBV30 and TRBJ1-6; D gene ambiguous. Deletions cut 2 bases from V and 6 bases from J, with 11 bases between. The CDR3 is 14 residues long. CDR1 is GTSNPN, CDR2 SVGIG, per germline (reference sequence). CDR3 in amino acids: CAWSQAGFNSPLHF. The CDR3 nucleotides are TGTGCCTGGAGTCAGGCGGGGTTTAATTCACCCCTCCACTTT.

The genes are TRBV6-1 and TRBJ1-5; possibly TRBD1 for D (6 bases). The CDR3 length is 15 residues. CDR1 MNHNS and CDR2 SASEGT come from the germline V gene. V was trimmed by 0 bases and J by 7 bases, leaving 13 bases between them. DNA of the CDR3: TGTGCCAGCAGTGAAGCGGCGGGGGGCTTACAGCCCCAGCATTTT. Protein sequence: CASSEAAGGLQPQHF.

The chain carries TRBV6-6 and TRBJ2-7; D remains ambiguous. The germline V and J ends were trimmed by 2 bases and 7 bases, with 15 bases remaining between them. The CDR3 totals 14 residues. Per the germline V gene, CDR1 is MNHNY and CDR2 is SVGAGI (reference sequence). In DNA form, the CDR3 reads TGTGCCAGCAGTTACCGGACCGCTCCTCGGGAGCAGTACTTC. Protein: CASSYRTAPREQYF.

DNA for the CDR3: TGTGCCAGCATACACGGGGGCCCAGGGGACGAGCAGTACTTC. Its protein is CASIHGGPGDEQYF. The chain joins TRBV6-1 to TRBJ2-7; D might be TRBD1 or TRBD2, each matching 6 bases. Between the trimmed V and J ends, which lost 7 bases and 5 bases, there was a span of 18 bases. The CDR3 runs to 14 residues. Looked up from germline, CDR1 is MNHNS and CDR2 is SASEGT.

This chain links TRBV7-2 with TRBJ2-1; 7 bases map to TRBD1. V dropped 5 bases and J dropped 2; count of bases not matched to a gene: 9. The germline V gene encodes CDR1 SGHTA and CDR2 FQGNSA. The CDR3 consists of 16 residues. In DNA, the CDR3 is TGTGCCAGCAGCCCCTCGACAGGGATAACCTACAATGAGCAGTTCTTC. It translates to CASSPSTGITYNEQFF.

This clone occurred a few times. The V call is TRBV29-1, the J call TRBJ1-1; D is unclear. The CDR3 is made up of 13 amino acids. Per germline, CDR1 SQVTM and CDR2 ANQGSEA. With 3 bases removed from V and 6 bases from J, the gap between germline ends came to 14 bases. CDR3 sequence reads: CSVELVLDPEAFF. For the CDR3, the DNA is TGCAGCGTTGAGTTGGTTTTGGACCCTGAAGCTTTCTTT.

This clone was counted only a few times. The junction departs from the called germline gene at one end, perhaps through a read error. DNA for the CDR3: TGTGCCAGCAGGGAAGCCACAGGGAGGACTTCACCCCTCCACTTT. Its protein product is CASREATGRTSPLHF. The V call is TRBV6-1, the J call TRBJ1-6, with D possibly matching TRBD1 (6 bases). Germline V gives CDR1 MNHNS, CDR2 SASEGT. The CDR3 runs 15 residues.

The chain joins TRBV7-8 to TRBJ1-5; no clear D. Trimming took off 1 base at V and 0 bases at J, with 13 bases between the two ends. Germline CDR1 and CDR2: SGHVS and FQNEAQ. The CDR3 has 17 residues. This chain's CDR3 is CASSLVAGLYSNQPQHF. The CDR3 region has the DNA TGTGCCAGCAGCTTAGTAGCAGGATTGTATAGCAATCAGCCCCAGCATTTT.

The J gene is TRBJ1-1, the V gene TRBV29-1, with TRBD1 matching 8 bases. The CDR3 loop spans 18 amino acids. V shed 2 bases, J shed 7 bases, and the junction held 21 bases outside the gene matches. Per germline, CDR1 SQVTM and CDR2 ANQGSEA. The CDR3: CSVETLLNQGAHRVEAFF. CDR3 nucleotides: TGCAGCGTTGAAACGTTACTTAATCAGGGGGCGCACAGAGTTGAAGCTTTCTTT.

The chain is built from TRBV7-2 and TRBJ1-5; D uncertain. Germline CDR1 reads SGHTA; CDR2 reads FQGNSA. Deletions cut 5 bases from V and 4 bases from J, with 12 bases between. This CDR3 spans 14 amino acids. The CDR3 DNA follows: TGTGCCAGCAGCCTTGAAGGGAGTAATCAGCCCCAGCATTTT. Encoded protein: CASSLEGSNQPQHF. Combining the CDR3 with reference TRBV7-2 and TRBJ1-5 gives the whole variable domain GAGVSQSPSNKVTEKGKDVELRCDPISGHTALYWYRQSLGQGLEFLIYFQGNSAPDKSGLPSDRFSAERTGGSVSTLTIQRTQQEDSAVYLCASSLEGSNQPQHFGDGTRLSIL.

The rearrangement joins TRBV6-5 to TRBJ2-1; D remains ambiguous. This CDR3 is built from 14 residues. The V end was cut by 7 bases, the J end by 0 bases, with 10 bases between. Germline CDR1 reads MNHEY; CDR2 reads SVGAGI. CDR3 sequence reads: CASKVLSSYNEQFF. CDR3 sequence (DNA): TGTGCCAGCAAAGTCCTTAGCTCCTACAATGAGCAGTTCTTC.